What follows are 17 T cell receptor beta chains derived from one specimen sequenced in a study of Ad26.COV2.S vaccination and SARS-CoV-2 variants. The treatment here: some 19 received Ad26.COV2.S at low or high dose, single or two shots; about 5 received placebo; per-sample allocation not given. Following the first vaccine or placebo injection, samples were taken on day 63. Some clones are missing from TCRdb's copy, which holds only in-frame ones; the method was immunoSEQ multiplex PCR. The table includes more than 350,000 clones, 90% detected once. Sequences were derived from peripheral blood, sampled in a trial of Ad26.COV2.S vaccine versus placebo. The receptors stem from a person between 18 and 65 years old who received the Ad26.COV2.S COVID-19 vaccine or a placebo.

V is TRBV19 and J is TRBJ2-1; D not resolved. The CDR3 runs to 12 residues. CDR1 LNHDA and CDR2 SQIVND come from the germline V gene (reference sequence). With 2 bases removed from V and 7 bases from J, the gap between germline ends came to 6 bases. The CDR3 DNA reads as TGTGCCAGTAGTATATCCCAGAATGAGCAGTTCTTC. The encoded protein is CASSISQNEQFF.

V is TRBV6-2 or TRBV6-3 and J is TRBJ1-5, with D maybe TRBD1 (6 bases). The CDR3 spans 16 residues. The germline V gene has CDR1 MNHEY and CDR2 SVGEGT. V shed 0 bases and J shed 1 base, with 10 bases lying between them. In nucleotides, the CDR3 is TGTGCCAGCAGTTACTCTCCGGGGGGCAGCAATCAGCCCCAGCATTTT. Amino acids: CASSYSPGGSNQPQHF.

This clone was observed a single time. The V gene is TRBV3-1 (or the pseudogene TRBV3-2), the J gene TRBJ2-1; 7 nucleotides match TRBD2. The CDR3 spans 15 residues. Losses at the gene ends were 1 base for V and 4 bases for J; bases not matched to a gene: 4. The germline CDR1 and CDR2 sequences are LGHDT and YNNKEL (reference sequence). The CDR3 loop reads CASSQGREFYNEQFF. As DNA, the CDR3 is TGTGCCAGCAGCCAAGGGCGGGAGTTTTACAATGAGCAGTTCTTC.

The chain combines TRBV3-1 (or the pseudogene TRBV3-2) with TRBJ1-5; 8 positions match TRBD1. V lost 0 bases, J lost 6 bases, and 4 bases stayed unmatched. The CDR3 is 15 amino acids. CDR1 is LGHDT and CDR2 is YNNKEL in the germline V gene (reference sequence). CDR3 in amino acids: CASSQDAGGGQPQHF. The CDR3 DNA reads as TGTGCCAGCAGCCAAGATGCAGGGGGCGGTCAGCCCCAGCATTTT.

This chain connects TRBV27 to TRBJ2-2; D possibly corresponds to TRBD2 (5 bases). Trimming left V 5 bases short and J 1 base short, with 14 bases between. The length of the CDR3 is 16 residues. Germline CDR1 is MNHEY and CDR2 is SMNVEV (reference sequence). Written as DNA, the CDR3 is TGTGCCAGCAGTCCCAAACTAGTTGGGAACACCGGGGAGCTGTTTTTT. Translation: CASSPKLVGNTGELFF.

The chain couples TRBV7-2 to TRBJ2-7; D gene ambiguous. The CDR3 loop spans 14 amino acids. V gave up 6 bases and J gave up 4 bases, with 16 bases separating them. Germline loops: CDR1 SGHTA, CDR2 FQGNSA. In nucleotides, the CDR3 is TGTGCCAGCAGTAAGGGTTTCTCGACTTACGAGCAGTACTTC. The encoded protein is CASSKGFSTYEQYF.

J is TRBJ2-7 and V is TRBV27; tentatively, D is TRBD2 (6 bases). V dropped 5 bases and J dropped 5 bases, with 13 bases sitting between them. This CDR3 has 13 amino acids. Germline-derived CDR1 and CDR2 are MNHEY and SMNVEV (reference sequence). CDR3 residues: CASSPRELNEQYF. CDR3 nucleotides: TGTGCCAGCAGTCCCCGGGAGTTGAACGAGCAGTACTTC.

The genes are TRBV7-2 and TRBJ2-3; maybe TRBD2 (5 bases). The germline V gene encodes CDR1 SGHTA and CDR2 FQGNSA. This CDR3 is 14 amino acids long. Trimming shortened V by 2 bases and J by 2 bases, and 8 bases separated the two germline ends. The CDR3 DNA reads TGTGCCAGCAGCTTACTAGCCCCCACAGATACGCAGTATTTT. This codes for CASSLLAPTDTQYF. The full variable domain, rest sourced from reference TRBV7-2 and TRBJ2-3, is GAGVSQSPSNKVTEKGKDVELRCDPISGHTALYWYRQSLGQGLEFLIYFQGNSAPDKSGLPSDRFSAERTGGSVSTLTIQRTQQEDSAVYLCASSLLAPTDTQYFGPGTRLTVL.

The J gene is TRBJ2-7, the V gene TRBV2; D may be TRBD2 (5 bases). This CDR3 comprises 14 residues. V shed 4 bases and J shed 5 bases, with 15 bases lying between them. Germline assignment: CDR1 SNHLY and CDR2 FYNNEI. CDR3 DNA: TGTGCCAGCAGTGGCGAGAGGGCCGGAAACGAGCAGTACTTC. Translation: CASSGERAGNEQYF.

This clone was detected only once. The chain joins TRBV27 to TRBJ2-7, with D possibly TRBD2 on 5 matching bases. Trimming removed 5 bases from V and 0 bases from J, with 17 bases in between. The CDR3 extends over 16 amino acids. Germline assignment: CDR1 MNHEY and CDR2 SMNVEV (reference sequence). CDR3 loop: CASSPTDGLPSYEQYF. CDR3 sequence (DNA): TGTGCCAGCAGTCCCACGGACGGACTCCCCTCCTACGAGCAGTACTTC.

The chain has TRBV6-5 and TRBJ1-4; tentatively, D is TRBD1 (6 bases). The CDR3 extends over 14 amino acids. Germline CDR1 MNHEY, CDR2 SVGAGI. The V end lost 5 bases, the J end lost 8 bases, and 15 bases lay between the germline ends. CDR3 residues: CASSLMGGSEKLFF. The CDR3, as DNA: TGTGCCAGCAGTCTCATGGGGGGCAGCGAAAAACTGTTTTTT.

As DNA, the CDR3 is TGTGCCAGCAGCCCTCGCGCTCCCTACAATGAGCAGTTCTTC. This sequence encodes CASSPRAPYNEQFF. The chain has TRBV7-2 and TRBJ2-1, with no clear D. From germline, CDR1 is SGHTA and CDR2 FQGNSA. This CDR3 region has 14 residues. The ends were cut back, 5 bases at V and 2 bases at J, with 10 bases in the middle.

This chain uses TRBV6-5 with TRBJ2-4; perhaps D is TRBD1 or TRBD2 (7 bases each). The CDR3 consists of 14 residues. Germline-derived CDR1 and CDR2 are MNHEY and SVGAGI. V was shortened by 5 bases and J by 1 base, with 9 bases between the two germline ends. In DNA, the CDR3 is TGTGCCAGCAGTCAGGGGGGGGCCAAAAACATTCAGTACTTC. Its protein product is CASSQGGAKNIQYF.

The CDR3 sequence: CASRKQGRTDTEAFF. The CDR3 coding sequence is TGTGCCAGCAGGAAACAGGGTAGGACGGACACTGAAGCTTTCTTT. The chain combines TRBV5-6 with TRBJ1-1; a weak D match, TRBD1 (6 bases). CDR1 is SGHDT, CDR2 YYEEEE, per germline. Trimming cost V 5 bases and J 3 bases, with 17 bases left between them. The CDR3 runs 15 residues.

The chain has TRBV24-1 and TRBJ2-1; 12 bases fit TRBD2. The trim removed 6 bases at V and 8 bases at J, leaving 10 bases unmatched. The CDR3 consists of 16 residues. Germline lookup yields CDR1 KGHDR and CDR2 SFDVKD. CDR3 sequence: CATSRGLAGGLDEQFF. For the CDR3, the DNA is TGTGCCACCAGTAGGGGGCTAGCGGGAGGGCTGGATGAGCAGTTCTTC.

The chain employs TRBV19 and TRBJ1-1; tentatively, D is TRBD1 (5 bases). Germline lookup yields CDR1 LNHDA and CDR2 SQIVND (reference sequence). V lost 3 bases and J lost 4, with 12 bases in between. There are 14 residues in the CDR3. CDR3 region: CASSIDSWGTEAFF. In nucleotides, the CDR3 is TGTGCCAGTAGTATCGACAGTTGGGGCACTGAAGCTTTCTTT.

The chain couples TRBV29-1 to TRBJ1-2; TRBD1 is a possible D gene (5 bases). Germline values: CDR1 SQVTM, CDR2 ANQGSEA. V lost 3 bases and J 4 bases, leaving 12 bases between the germline ends. The CDR3 covers 13 residues. CDR3 loop: CSVDPDGGYGYTF. The DNA of the CDR3 is TGCAGCGTTGACCCGGACGGGGGCTATGGCTACACCTTC.